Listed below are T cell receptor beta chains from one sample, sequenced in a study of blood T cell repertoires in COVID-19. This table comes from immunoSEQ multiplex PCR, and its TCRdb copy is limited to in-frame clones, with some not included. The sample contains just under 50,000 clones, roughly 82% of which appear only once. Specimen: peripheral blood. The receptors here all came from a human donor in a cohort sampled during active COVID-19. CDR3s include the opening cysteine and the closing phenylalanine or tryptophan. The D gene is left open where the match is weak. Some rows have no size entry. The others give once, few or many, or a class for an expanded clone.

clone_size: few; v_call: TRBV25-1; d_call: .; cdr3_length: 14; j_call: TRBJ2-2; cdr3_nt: TGTGCCAGCAGTGATCGTGGGAGCGGCGGGGAGCTGTTTTTT; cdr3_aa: CASSDRGSGGELFF
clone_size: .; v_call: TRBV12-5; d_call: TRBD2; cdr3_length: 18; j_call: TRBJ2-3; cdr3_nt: TGTGCTAGTGGAGCCCGAATCCTTCCTAGCGGGGGTAAAGATACGCAGTATTTT; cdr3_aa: CASGARILPSGGKDTQYF
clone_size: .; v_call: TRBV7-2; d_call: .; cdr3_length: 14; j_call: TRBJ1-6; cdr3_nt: TGTGCCAGCAGTCCCCGGGGGGGGTATTCACCCCTCCACTTT; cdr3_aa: CASSPRGGYSPLHF
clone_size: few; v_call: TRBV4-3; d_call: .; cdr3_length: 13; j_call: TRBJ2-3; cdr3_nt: TGCGCCAGCAGCCAGATAGGAGGAGATACGCAGTATTTT; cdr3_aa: CASSQIGGDTQYF
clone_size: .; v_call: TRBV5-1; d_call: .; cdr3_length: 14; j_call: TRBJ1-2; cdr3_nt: TGCGCCAGCAGTCCCGGTGGGGGCGTCTATGGCTACACCTTC; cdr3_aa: CASSPGGGVYGYTF
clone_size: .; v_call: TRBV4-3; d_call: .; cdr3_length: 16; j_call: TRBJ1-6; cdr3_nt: TGCGCCAGCAGCCAAGACCCAAGGGGGTTGAATTCACCCCTCCACTTT; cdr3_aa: CASSQDPRGLNSPLHF
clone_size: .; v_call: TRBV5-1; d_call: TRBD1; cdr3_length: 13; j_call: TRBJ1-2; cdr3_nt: TGCGCCAGCAGTTTCACAGGGGGCGATGGCTACACCTTC; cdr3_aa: CASSFTGGDGYTF
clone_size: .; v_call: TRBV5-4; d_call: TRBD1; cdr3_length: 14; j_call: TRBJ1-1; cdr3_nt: TGTGCCAGCAGATCAACAGGGGGCGGTGGCGAAGCTTTCTTT; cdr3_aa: CASRSTGGGGEAFF
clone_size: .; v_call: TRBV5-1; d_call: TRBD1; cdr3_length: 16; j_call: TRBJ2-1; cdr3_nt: TGCGCCAGCAGCCCGGACGGACAGGCGTCCTACAATGAGCAGTTCTTC; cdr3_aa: CASSPDGQASYNEQFF
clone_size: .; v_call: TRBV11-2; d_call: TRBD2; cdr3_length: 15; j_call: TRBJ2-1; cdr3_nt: TGTGCCAGCAGTCTTAGCGGGGGGACCCACAATGAGCAGTTCTTC; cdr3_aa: CASSLSGGTHNEQFF
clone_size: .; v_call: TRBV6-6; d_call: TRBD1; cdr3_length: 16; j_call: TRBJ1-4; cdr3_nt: TGTGCCAGCACCCCCGCAGGGGGCGCGACTAATGAAAAACTGTTTTTT; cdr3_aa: CASTPAGGATNEKLFF
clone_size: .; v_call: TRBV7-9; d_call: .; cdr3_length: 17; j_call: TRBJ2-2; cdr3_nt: TGTGCCAGCAGCTTAGGGGTCGGCGGGATGAACACCGGGGAGCTGTTTTTT; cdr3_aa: CASSLGVGGMNTGELFF
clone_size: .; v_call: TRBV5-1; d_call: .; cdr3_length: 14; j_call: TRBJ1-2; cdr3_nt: TGCGCCAGCAGCCCCTCGGCAGGGTACGATGGCTACACCTTC; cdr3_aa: CASSPSAGYDGYTF
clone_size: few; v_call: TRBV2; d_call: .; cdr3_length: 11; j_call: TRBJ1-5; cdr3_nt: TGTGCCAGCACGGGGGGAGGGCCCCAGCATTTT; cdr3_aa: CASTGGGPQHF
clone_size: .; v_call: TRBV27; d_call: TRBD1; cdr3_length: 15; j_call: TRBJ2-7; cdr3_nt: TGTGCCAGCAGTTCTCCGGGACAGGGCCGGTACGAGCAGTACTTC; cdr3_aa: CASSSPGQGRYEQYF
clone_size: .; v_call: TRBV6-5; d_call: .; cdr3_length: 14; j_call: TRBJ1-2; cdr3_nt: TGTGCCAGCAGCCTACAGGGAGGGGACTATGGCTACACCTTC; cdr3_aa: CASSLQGGDYGYTF
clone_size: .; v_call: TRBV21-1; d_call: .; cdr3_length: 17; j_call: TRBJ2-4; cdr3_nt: TGTGCCAGCAGCAATGGGACTAGCGGACTAGCCAAAAACATTCAGTACTTC; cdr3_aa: CASSNGTSGLAKNIQYF
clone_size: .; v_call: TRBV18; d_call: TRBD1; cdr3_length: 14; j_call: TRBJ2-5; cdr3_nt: TGTGCCAGCTCCGGGACAGGGGGCGCGGAGACCCAGTACTTC; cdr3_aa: CASSGTGGAETQYF
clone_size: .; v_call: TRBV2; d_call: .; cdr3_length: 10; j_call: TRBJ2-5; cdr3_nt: TGTGCCAGCAGCTTTAAGACCCAGTACTTC; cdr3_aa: CASSFKTQYF
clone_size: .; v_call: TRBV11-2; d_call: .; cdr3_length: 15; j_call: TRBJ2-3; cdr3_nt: TGTGCCAGCAGCTTAGACCCCGCCCGGGAGGATACGCAGTATTTT; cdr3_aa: CASSLDPAREDTQYF
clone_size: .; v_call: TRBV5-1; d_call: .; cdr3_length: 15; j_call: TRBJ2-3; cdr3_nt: TGCGCCAGCAGCTTGGATCAGGGCCTCACAGATACGCAGTATTTT; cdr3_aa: CASSLDQGLTDTQYF
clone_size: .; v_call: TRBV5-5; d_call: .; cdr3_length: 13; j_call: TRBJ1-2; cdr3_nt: TGTGCCAGCAGCGCGGGACTCGACTATGGCTACACCTTC; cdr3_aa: CASSAGLDYGYTF
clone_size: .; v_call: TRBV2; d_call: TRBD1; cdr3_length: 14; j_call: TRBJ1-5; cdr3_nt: TGTGCCAGCGTCCGAGGACAGGGCTATCAGCCCCAGCATTTT; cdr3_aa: CASVRGQGYQPQHF
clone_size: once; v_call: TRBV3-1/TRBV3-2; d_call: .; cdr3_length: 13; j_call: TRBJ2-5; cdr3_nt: TGTGCCAGCAAGACCGGGGTAGAGGGGACCCAGTACTTC; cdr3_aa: CASKTGVEGTQYF
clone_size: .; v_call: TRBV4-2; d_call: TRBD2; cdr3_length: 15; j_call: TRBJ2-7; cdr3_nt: TGTGCCAGCAGCCAAGATACTAGCGGGCCCTACGAGCAGTACTTC; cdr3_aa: CASSQDTSGPYEQYF
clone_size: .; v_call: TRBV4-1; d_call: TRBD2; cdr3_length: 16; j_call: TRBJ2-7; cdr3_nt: TGCGCCAGCAGCCAAAGCTTAGCGGGAAGAACTTACGAGCAGTACTTC; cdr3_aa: CASSQSLAGRTYEQYF
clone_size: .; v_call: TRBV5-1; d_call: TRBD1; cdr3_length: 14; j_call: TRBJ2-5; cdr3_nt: TGCGCCAGCAGCCCCGGACAGGTACCGGGGACCCAGTACTTC; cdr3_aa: CASSPGQVPGTQYF
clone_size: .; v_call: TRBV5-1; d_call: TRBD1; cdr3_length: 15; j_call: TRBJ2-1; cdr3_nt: TGCGCCAGCAGCTTGGATACAGGGGCCTACAATGAGCAGTTCTTC; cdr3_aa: CASSLDTGAYNEQFF
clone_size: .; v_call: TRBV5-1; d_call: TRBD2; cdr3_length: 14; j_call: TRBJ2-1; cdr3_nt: TGCGCCAGCAGTAGGACTAGTAATCCCAATGAGCAGTTCTTC; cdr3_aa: CASSRTSNPNEQFF
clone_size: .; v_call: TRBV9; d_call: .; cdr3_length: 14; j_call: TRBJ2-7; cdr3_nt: TGTGCCAGCAGCTTCGTGCCGGGGGGCTCCGAGCAGTACTTC; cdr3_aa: CASSFVPGGSEQYF
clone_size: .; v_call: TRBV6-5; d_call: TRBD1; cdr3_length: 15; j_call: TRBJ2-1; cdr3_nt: TGTGCCAGCACATCTCCCGACAGGGCCCACAATGAGCAGTTCTTC; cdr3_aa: CASTSPDRAHNEQFF
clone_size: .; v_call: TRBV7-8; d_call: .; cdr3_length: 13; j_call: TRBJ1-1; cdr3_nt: TGTGCCAGCAGCTTAGAAGAGGATACTGAAGCTTTCTTT; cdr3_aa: CASSLEEDTEAFF
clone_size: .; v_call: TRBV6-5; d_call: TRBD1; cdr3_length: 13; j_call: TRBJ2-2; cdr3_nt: TGTGCCAGCAGGACAGGGGGCGGCGGGGAGCTGTTTTTT; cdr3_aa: CASRTGGGGELFF
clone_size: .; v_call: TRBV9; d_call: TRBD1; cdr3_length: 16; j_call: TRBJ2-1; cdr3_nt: TGTGCCAGCAGCGTAGTTGGGACAGGGGGGTACAATGAGCAGTTCTTC; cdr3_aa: CASSVVGTGGYNEQFF
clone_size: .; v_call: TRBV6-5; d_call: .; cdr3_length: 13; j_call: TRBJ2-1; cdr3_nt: TGTGCCAGGGGACTTAGCGGATACAATGAGCAGTTCTTC; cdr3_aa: CARGLSGYNEQFF
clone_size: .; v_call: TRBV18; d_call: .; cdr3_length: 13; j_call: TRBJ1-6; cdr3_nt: TGTGCCAGCAAGGTGACTATGGATTCACCCCTCCACTTT; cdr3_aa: CASKVTMDSPLHF
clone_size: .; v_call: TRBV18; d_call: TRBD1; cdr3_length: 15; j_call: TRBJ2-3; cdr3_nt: TGTGCCAGCTCACCTCGGACAGGGGCCACAGATACGCAGTATTTT; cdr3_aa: CASSPRTGATDTQYF
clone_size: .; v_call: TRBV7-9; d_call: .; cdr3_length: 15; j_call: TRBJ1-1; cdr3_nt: TGTGCCAGCTCAGCTTCGGGGACTCCCTACACTGAAGCTTTCTTT; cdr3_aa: CASSASGTPYTEAFF
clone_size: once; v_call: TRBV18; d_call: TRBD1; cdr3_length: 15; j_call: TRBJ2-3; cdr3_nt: TGTGCCAGCTCACCCCGGGACAGGGGCACAGATACGCAGTATTTT; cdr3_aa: CASSPRDRGTDTQYF
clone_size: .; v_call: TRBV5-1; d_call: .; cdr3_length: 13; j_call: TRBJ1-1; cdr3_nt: TGCGCCAGCAGCTTGGGGCCGAACACTGAAGCTTTCTTT; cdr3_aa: CASSLGPNTEAFF
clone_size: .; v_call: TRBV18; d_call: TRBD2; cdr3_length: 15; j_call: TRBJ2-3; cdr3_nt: TGTGCCAGCTCACCAACTAGCGTTAGCACAGATACGCAGTATTTT; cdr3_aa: CASSPTSVSTDTQYF
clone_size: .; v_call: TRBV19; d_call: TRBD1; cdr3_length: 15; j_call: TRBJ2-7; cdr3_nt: TGTGCCAGTAGTATAGCCCCAGGGGGCGGAGGGGAGCAGTACTTC; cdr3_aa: CASSIAPGGGGEQYF
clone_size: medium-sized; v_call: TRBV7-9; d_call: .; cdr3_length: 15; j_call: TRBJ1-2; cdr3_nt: TGTGCCAGCAGCTTAGCCCACAGATCTAACTATGGCTACACCTTC; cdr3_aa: CASSLAHRSNYGYTF
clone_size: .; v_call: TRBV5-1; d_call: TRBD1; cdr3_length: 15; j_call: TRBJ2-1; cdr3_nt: TGCGCCAGCAGCTTGGCCGGGACAGATTACAATGAGCAGTTCTTC; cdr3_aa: CASSLAGTDYNEQFF
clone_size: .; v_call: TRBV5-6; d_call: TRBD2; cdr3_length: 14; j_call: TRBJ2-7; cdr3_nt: TGTGCCAGCAGCGTAGCGGGGAGCTCCTACGAGCAGTACTTC; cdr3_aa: CASSVAGSSYEQYF
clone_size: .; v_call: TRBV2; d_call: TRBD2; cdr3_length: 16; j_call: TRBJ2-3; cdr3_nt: TGTGCCAGCAGTGAAAGGCTAGCGGGAGGTGGAGATACGCAGTATTTT; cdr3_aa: CASSERLAGGGDTQYF
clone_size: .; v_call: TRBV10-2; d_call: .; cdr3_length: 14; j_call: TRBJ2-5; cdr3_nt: TGCGCCAGCGTCAACCGGGGGTTCGGGGAGACCCAGTACTTC; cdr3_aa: CASVNRGFGETQYF
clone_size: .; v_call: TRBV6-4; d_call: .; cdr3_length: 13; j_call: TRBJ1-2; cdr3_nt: TGTGCCAGCAGTGCAGAGGGTTTATATGGCTACACCTTC; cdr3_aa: CASSAEGLYGYTF
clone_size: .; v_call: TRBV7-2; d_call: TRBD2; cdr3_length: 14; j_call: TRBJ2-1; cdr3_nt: TGTGCCAGCAGTCGAAGCGGGGGAACGAATGAGCAGTTCTTC; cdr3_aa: CASSRSGGTNEQFF
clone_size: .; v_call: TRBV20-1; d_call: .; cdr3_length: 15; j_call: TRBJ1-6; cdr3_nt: TGCAGTGCTAGTAGCGGTAGTAAGGGATATTCACCCCTCCACTTT; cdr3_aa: CSASSGSKGYSPLHF
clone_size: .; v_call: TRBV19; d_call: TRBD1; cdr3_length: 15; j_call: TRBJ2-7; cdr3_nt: TGTGCCAGTAGTCCGATCCGGGACAGGGGGGACGAGCAGTACTTC; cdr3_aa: CASSPIRDRGDEQYF
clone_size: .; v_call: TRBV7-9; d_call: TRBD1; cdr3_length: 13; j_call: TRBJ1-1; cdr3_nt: TGTGCCAGCATCCACGACAGGGGAGACCGAGCTTTCTTT; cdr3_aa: CASIHDRGDRAFF
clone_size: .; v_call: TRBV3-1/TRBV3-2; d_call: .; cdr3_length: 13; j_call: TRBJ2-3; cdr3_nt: TGTGCCAGCAGCCTACGAGGAGGAGATACGCAGTATTTT; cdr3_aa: CASSLRGGDTQYF
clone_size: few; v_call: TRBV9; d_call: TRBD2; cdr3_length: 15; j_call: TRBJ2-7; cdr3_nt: TGTGCCAGCAGCGAGCGCGGGGGGAGTACCTACGAGCAGTACTTC; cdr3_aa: CASSERGGSTYEQYF
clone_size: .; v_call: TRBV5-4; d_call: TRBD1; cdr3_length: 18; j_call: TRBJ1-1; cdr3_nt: TGTGCCAGCAGATCAGGGGGCAACGTCCCCAACAGGAACACTGAAGCTTTCTTT; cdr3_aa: CASRSGGNVPNRNTEAFF
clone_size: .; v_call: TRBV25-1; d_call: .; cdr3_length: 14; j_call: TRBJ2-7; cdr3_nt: TGTGCCAGCAGACGGACCGGGAGCTCCTACGAGCAGTACTTC; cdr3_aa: CASRRTGSSYEQYF
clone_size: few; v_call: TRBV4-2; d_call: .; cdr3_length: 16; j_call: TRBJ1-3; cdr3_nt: TGTGCCAGCAGCCAAGCCGGGTCGAACTCTGGAAACACCATATATTTT; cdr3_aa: CASSQAGSNSGNTIYF
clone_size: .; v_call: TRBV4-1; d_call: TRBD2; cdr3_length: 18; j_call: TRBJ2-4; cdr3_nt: TGCGCCAGCAGCCAAGATACGGGCGGGAGGGGAGGCAAAAACATTCAGTACTTC; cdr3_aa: CASSQDTGGRGGKNIQYF
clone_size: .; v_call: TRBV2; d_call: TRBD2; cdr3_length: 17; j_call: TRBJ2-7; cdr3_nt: TGTGCCAGCAGTGTACCGTGGCTAGCGGGGGGTGGCGACGAGCAGTACTTC; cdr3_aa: CASSVPWLAGGGDEQYF
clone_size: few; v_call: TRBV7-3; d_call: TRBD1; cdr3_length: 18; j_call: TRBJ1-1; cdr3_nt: TGTGCCAGCAGCTCCGCATCCGGGACAGGGGGGAGGAAGACTGAAGCTTTCTTT; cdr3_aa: CASSSASGTGGRKTEAFF